One and the same sample provided the 7 T cell receptor beta chains below, sequenced in a study of OX40 agonist ivuxolimab in advanced cancers. Repertoires were generated with immunoSEQ multiplex PCR, while TCRdb's copy carries only in-frame clones and drops some. The repertoire holds approximately 100,000 clones, with 92% as singletons. This material consisted of CD4+ or CD8+ T cells sorted from blood, taken in a trial of the OX40 agonist ivuxolimab. These receptors were collected from an adult with an advanced solid tumor such as melanoma, head and neck, liver or kidney cancer.

In the case of this clone: The same CDR3 is also encoded by other DNA sequences in this sample. The chain is built from TRBV29-1 and TRBJ2-7, with D maybe TRBD1 (6 bases). The CDR3 contains 12 residues. CDR1 and CDR2 (germline): SQVTM, ANQGSEA. V lost 6 bases to trimming and J lost 2 bases, with 11 bases between them. Here the CDR3 DNA reads TGCAGCGTCTCGACAGGCCCCTACGAGCAGTACTTC. This codes for CSVSTGPYEQYF.

V is TRBV9 and J is TRBJ2-3, with 8 nucleotides matching TRBD2. With 0 bases clipped from V and 6 bases from J, the junction kept 9 bases outside the gene matches. Germline assignment: CDR1 SGDLS and CDR2 YYNGEE. The CDR3 runs to 16 residues. This chain's CDR3 is CASSVDLRGGVDTQYF. CDR3 nucleotide sequence: TGTGCCAGCAGCGTAGACCTACGGGGGGGCGTCGATACGCAGTATTTT.

This chain joins TRBV2 and TRBJ1-6; 9 nucleotides agree with TRBD1. CDR3 length equals 15 residues. J gave up 5 bases and V 10 bases, and 9 bases lay outside the gene matches. Germline CDR1 SNHLY, CDR2 FYNNEI. Here the CDR3 reads CATVGTGSNNSPLHF. The CDR3 DNA sequence: TGTGCCACCGTCGGGACAGGGTCCAATAATTCACCCCTCCACTTT.

A single count supports this clone. The chain links TRBV19 to TRBJ2-5; TRBD2 matches 7 bases. Germline CDR1 is LNHDA and CDR2 is SQIVND (reference sequence). The CDR3 runs to 17 residues. The V gene end was trimmed by 1 base and the J gene end by 4 bases; junction bases not matched to a gene: 12. CDR3 bases: TGTGCCAGTAGTATAGGGTCTAGCGGAGCGAGCGGAGAGACCCAGTACTTC. It is translated as CASSIGSSGASGETQYF.

The gene calls are TRBV21-1 and TRBJ1-4. TRBV21-1 is a recognized pseudogene. This CDR3 has 13 residues. CDR3 protein: CASVSRGAEKLFF. In DNA form, the CDR3 reads TGTGCCAGCGTGTCCCGGGGGGCCGAAAAACTGTTTTTT.

The chain is built from TRBV15 and TRBJ1-5, with no clear D. CDR1 is LNHNV, CDR2 YYDKDF, per germline (reference sequence). The CDR3 runs to 16 residues. V dropped 1 base and J dropped 1 base, with 11 bases sitting between them. CDR3 loop: CATSRGYPGSNQPQHF. The CDR3 coding sequence is TGTGCCACCAGCAGAGGGTATCCGGGGAGCAATCAGCCCCAGCATTTT.

This CDR3 is CASSLTDGSGYTF. CDR3 sequence (DNA): TGTGCCAGCAGCTTAACAGATGGATCTGGCTACACCTTC. This rearrangement joins TRBV7-3 to TRBJ1-2; D not resolved. CDR1 is SGHTA and CDR2 is FQGTGA in the germline V gene. This CDR3 spans 13 amino acids. Trimming pared 0 bases from V and 7 bases from J, leaving 9 bases between.